This TCR beta chain was recovered during a study of blood T cell repertoires in COVID-19. Looking at the study overall: Whether acute or convalescent, the COVID-19 samples came from the United States, Italy and Spain. Sources were T cells, B-cell-depleted T cells, or PBMCs; the material itself was cDNA or gDNA.

Authors' data handling: For nucleated cells, counts were estimated from reference gene primer amplification. The repertoire was sequenced with immunoSEQ multiplex PCR; TCRdb's copy has only in-frame clones and lacks some. Clonal size and the V and J genes are those of that table, whereas D and trimming came from the DNA. The table records some 500,000 clones, 85% to 90% of them present only once. Seattle's enrolled individuals joined amid active infection and were then monitored longitudinally. The V end was cut by 5 bases, the J end by 5 bases, with 12 bases between. Germline CDR1 reads MGHDK; CDR2 reads SYGVNS. There are 13 residues in the CDR3.

The sample taken for sequencing was peripheral blood. The source is a woman aged 45-65 years with COVID-19, enrolled during active disease. The chain has TRBV25-1 and TRBJ1-1; maybe TRBD1 (5 bases). The CDR3 sequence is CASSRTGGTEAFF. In DNA form, the CDR3 reads TGTGCCAGCAGTCGGACGGGGGGAACTGAAGCTTTCTTT.